This T cell receptor beta chain was retrieved from a study of regulatory T cells in long-lasting Graves disease. Broader study findings: Researchers reported studying only peripheral blood, not thyroid tissue. TRBV28, TRBJ1-2 and TRBJ2-5 were segments that persistent disease favored. Less diverse TCR repertoires were seen in persistent Graves' patients than in newly diagnosed ones.

The authors built TCR beta libraries using iRepertoire HTBI primers and Arm-PCR of CDR3 regions. A single record per CDR3 protein comes from TCRdb applying MiXCR to the multiplex PCR reads. Here the sample spans roughly 450,000 distinct CDR3 sequences, under 25% being singletons. Germline CDR1 reads MNHNS; CDR2 reads SASEGT. The CDR3 covers 11 residues. Described time point: persistent/refractory GD, antithyroid drugs over 5 years with positive TRAb. From RNA extracted from PBMCs, the TCR library was made. It was American Thyroid Association guidelines that determined Graves' disease diagnosis. As concerns this clonotype: What it binds is not known. A junction boundary mismatches the germline segment, possibly from a read error.

This receptor was obtained from a female donor with Graves disease. The sequenced sample was peripheral blood mononuclear cells (PBMCs), obtained when the disease was refractory, from a patient treated with antithyroid drugs. The rearrangement joins TRBV6-1 to TRBJ2-3; 7 bases align to TRBD2. The CDR3: CASREAGTQYF. The CDR3 nucleotides are TGTGCCAGCAGGGAAGCGGGGACGCAGTATTTT.